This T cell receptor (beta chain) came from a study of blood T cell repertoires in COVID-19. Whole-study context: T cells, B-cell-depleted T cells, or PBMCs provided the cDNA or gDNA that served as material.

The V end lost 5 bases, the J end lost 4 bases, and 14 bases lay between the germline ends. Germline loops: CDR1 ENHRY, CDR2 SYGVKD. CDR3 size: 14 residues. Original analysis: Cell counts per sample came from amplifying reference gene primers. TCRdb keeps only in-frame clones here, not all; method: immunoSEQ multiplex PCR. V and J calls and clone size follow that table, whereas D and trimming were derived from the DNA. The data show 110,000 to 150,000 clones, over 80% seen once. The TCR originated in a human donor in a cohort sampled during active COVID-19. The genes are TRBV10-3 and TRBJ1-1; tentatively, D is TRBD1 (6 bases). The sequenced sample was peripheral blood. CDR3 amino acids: CAISLSGEGTEAFF. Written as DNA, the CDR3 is TGTGCCATCAGTCTCTCAGGGGAGGGCACTGAAGCTTTCTTT.